This T cell receptor (beta chain) stems from a study of cytomegalovirus exposure and HLA in healthy donors. Regarding the study as a whole: In a later analysis, specific HLA alleles were associated with 15,000 to 20,000 TCR beta sequences at a 0.05 false discovery rate. Researchers reported in a later analysis that a missense DCLRE1C variant was tied to TCR beta V- and J-gene trimming. Owing to their indistinguishability, certain V segments, notably TRBV6-2 and TRBV6-3, were excluded.

The PCR had 60 Vbeta and 13 Jbeta primers. In the original analysis: There were some 87 million unique TCR beta chains by a later count, and 10 million to 12 million of them were shared. TCRdb's copy holds only in-frame clones and misses some; the assay was immunoSEQ multiplex PCR. D and trimming come from the DNA, and the V and J calls and clone size come from that table. The data contain roughly 180,000 clones, over 75% of them singletons. With respect to this clone: As yet, its antigen is unknown.

The germline gives CDR1 MGHDK, CDR2 SYGVNS. After removal of 6 bases from V and 9 bases from J, the junction contained 7 bases not matched to a gene. The CDR3 has 14 residues. This chain connects TRBV25-1 to TRBJ2-4; 11 bases fit TRBD2. The specimen sequenced was PBMCs. The TCR originated in a woman in her twenties or thirties in good health and CMV-seronegative. The CDR3 DNA follows: TGTGCCAGCAGGGTAGCGGGGGGGCCTGGCATTCAGTACTTC. Encoded protein: CASRVAGGPGIQYF.